This TCR beta chain derives from a study of blood T cell repertoires in COVID-19. In the study overall: PBMCs, B-cell-depleted T cells, or T cells provided the cDNA or gDNA that made up the material.

The CDR3 runs to 16 residues. Trimming cost V 7 bases and J 4 bases; bases outside gene matches: 9. Germline assignment: CDR1 ENHRY and CDR2 SYGVKD. Original processing methods: Amplification from reference gene primers served as the basis for estimated nucleated cell counts. Data came from immunoSEQ multiplex PCR; TCRdb stores just in-frame clones and leaves some out. V and J calls and clone size are copied from that table; D and trimming were computed from the DNA. This table holds some 150,000 clones, about 90% found once. The source of this sequence is a woman aged 60 to 75 with active or convalescent COVID-19. Sequencing was performed on peripheral blood. This sequence joins TRBV10-3 and TRBJ1-6; 8 positions match TRBD1. The CDR3 is CAITPGGRGYNSPLHF. For the CDR3, the DNA is TGTGCCATCACACCAGGGGGCAGGGGGTATAATTCACCCCTCCACTTT.